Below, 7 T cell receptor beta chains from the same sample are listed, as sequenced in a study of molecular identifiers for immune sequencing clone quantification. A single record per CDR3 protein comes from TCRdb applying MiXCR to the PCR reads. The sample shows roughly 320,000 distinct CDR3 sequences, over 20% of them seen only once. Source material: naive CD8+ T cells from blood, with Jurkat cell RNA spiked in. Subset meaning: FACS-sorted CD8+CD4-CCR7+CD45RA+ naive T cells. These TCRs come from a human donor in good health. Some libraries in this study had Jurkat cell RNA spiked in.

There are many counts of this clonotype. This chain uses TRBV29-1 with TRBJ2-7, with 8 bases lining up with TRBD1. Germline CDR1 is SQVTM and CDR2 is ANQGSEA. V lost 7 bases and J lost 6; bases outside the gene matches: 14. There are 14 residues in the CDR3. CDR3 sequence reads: CSALPGQGRGEQYF. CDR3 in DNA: TGCAGCGCCCTACCCGGACAGGGTCGAGGCGAGCAGTACTTC.

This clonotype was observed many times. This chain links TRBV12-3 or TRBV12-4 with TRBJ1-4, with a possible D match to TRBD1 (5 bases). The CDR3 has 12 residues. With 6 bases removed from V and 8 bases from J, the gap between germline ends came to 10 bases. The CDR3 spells CASSRDAEKLFF. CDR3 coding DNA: TGTGCCAGCAGCCGGGACGCAGAAAAACTGTTTTTT.

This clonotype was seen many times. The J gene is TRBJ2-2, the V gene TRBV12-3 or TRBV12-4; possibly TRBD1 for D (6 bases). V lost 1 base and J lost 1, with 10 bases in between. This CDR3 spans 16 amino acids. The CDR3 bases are TGTGCCAGCAGTTTAGACGCGACAGGGAACACCGGGGAGCTGTTTTTT. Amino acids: CASSLDATGNTGELFF.

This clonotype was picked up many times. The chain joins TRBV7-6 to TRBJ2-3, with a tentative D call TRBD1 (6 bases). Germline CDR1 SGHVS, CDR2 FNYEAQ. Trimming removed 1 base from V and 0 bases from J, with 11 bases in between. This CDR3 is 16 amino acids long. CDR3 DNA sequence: TGTGCCAGCAGCTTAGAGGGGGACCACAGCACAGATACGCAGTATTTT. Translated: CASSLEGDHSTDTQYF.

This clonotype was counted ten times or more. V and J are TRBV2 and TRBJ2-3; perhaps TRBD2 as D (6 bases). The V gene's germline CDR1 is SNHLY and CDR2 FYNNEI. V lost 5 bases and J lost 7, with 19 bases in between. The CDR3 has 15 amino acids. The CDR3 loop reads CASSYVRDFDNTQYF. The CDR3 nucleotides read TGTGCCAGCAGTTACGTCCGGGACTTCGACAATACGCAGTATTTT.

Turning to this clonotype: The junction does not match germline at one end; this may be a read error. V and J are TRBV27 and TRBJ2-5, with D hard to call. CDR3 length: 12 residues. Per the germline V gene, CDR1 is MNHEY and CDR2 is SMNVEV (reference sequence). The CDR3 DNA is TGTGCCAGCATTCCGGTTCAAGAGATCCAGTACTTC. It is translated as CASIPVQEIQYF.

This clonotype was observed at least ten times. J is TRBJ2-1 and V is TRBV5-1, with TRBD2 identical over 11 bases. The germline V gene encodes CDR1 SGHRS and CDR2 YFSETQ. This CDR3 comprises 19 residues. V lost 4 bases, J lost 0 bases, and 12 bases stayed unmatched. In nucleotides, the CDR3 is TGCGCCAGCAGCCCAGCCGTAGCGGGAGGGGTTTACTCCTACAATGAGCAGTTCTTC. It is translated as CASSPAVAGGVYSYNEQFF. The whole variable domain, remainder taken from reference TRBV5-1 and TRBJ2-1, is KAGVTQTPRYLIKTRGQQVTLSCSPISGHRSVSWYQQTPGQGLQFLFEYFSETQRNKGNFPGRFSGRQFSNSRSEMNVSTLELGDSALYLCASSPAVAGGVYSYNEQFFGPGTRLTVL.